Listed here is a single TCR beta chain. The source of the sample is a study of blood T cell repertoires in COVID-19. The data were produced by immunoSEQ multiplex PCR, yet TCRdb's version contains in-frame clones alone and is incomplete. There are some 30,000 clones in the sample; roughly 88% occur only once, and under 35% lies in the top ten. The TCR was taken from a woman older than 75 with COVID-19, enrolled during active disease. Sequencing was performed on peripheral blood.

The CDR3 DNA sequence: TGCAGCGAAAGGACAGGGTTGAAGACCCAGTACTTC. Amino acid sequence: CSERTGLKTQYF. The chain recombines TRBV29-1 with TRBJ2-5; 8 bases map to TRBD1. Per germline, CDR1 SQVTM and CDR2 ANQGSEA. The V and J ends lost 7 bases and 6 bases, in that order; junction bases with no gene match: 7. The CDR3 is 12 amino acids.